The 20 T cell receptor beta chains listed next were all sequenced from one sample in a study of cytomegalovirus exposure and HLA in healthy donors. Vbeta (60) and Jbeta (13) primers were used in the PCR. Produced via immunoSEQ multiplex PCR; TCRdb's table is partial and in-frame only. The repertoire holds about 190,000 clones, with more than 75% as singletons. The sequenced material came from PBMCs. The receptors were sampled from a woman in her 50s in good health and CMV-seronegative.

This chain links TRBV19 with TRBJ2-3, with 9 bases identical to TRBD2. CDR3 length: 14 amino acids. Germline values: CDR1 LNHDA, CDR2 SQIVND (reference sequence). Germline trimming cut 4 bases from V and 5 bases from J; bases unmatched to any gene: 4. The CDR3 loop is CASSRTSGQDTQYF. The CDR3 DNA sequence: TGTGCCAGTAGTAGAACTAGCGGGCAAGATACGCAGTATTTT.

The V gene is TRBV6-6, the J gene TRBJ2-5; 7 bases fit TRBD1. CDR1 and CDR2 (germline): MNHNY, SVGAGI (reference sequence). The CDR3 consists of 15 residues. V trimming: 6 bases; J trimming: 2 bases; junction bases outside the gene matches: 9. The CDR3 loop reads CASRGRGGPQETQYF. For the CDR3, the DNA is TGTGCCAGCAGAGGGAGAGGGGGCCCACAAGAGACCCAGTACTTC.

The table lists this clone with a few counts. The chain recombines TRBV28 with TRBJ1-4, with a possible D match to TRBD1 (5 bases). The germline V gene encodes CDR1 MDHEN and CDR2 SYDVKM. The V and J ends lost 5 bases and 3 bases respectively, with 13 bases between them. The CDR3 has 15 residues. The CDR3 DNA is TGTGCCAGCAGTCCTCCAGGGATTTCTAATGAAAAACTGTTTTTT. Translating it yields CASSPPGISNEKLFF.

The V call is TRBV2, the J call TRBJ1-2; D perhaps matches TRBD1 (6 bases). Germline V lookup: CDR1 SNHLY, CDR2 FYNNEI. V lost 0 bases, J lost 6 bases, and 17 bases lay in between. The CDR3 totals 16 residues. CDR3 DNA sequence: TGTGCCAGCAGTGAAGCGCTTCAACGGGGGGGGCATGGCTACACCTTC. Translated, it gives CASSEALQRGGHGYTF.

Remarks on this clone: A junction end diverges from the germline sequence, so it may reflect a read error. The V gene is TRBV19, the J gene TRBJ1-5; D remains ambiguous. CDR3 length equals 15 residues. Germline V gene data show CDR1 as LNHDA and CDR2 as SQIVND (reference sequence). CDR3 DNA: TGTGCCAGTAGTAAGACTGCCACGGGGAATCGGCCCCAGCATTTT. Its translation: CASSKTATGNRPQHF.

The CDR3 reads CSVGQAGGELFF. DNA for the CDR3: TGCAGCGTTGGGCAGGCGGGCGGGGAGCTGTTTTTT. The chain links TRBV29-1 to TRBJ2-2; D perhaps matches TRBD2 (5 bases). This CDR3 contains 12 residues. V gave up 4 bases and J gave up 7 bases, with 10 bases separating them. In germline, CDR1 is SQVTM, CDR2 ANQGSEA.

This rearrangement joins TRBV18 to TRBJ2-2, with 8 bases matching TRBD1. This CDR3 comprises 15 residues. With V trimmed by 3 bases and J by 4 bases, 4 bases remained unmatched. Germline lookup yields CDR1 KGHSH and CDR2 LQKENI. The CDR3 protein is CASSPGTGGTGELFF. The CDR3 DNA sequence: TGTGCCAGCTCACCGGGGACAGGAGGCACCGGGGAGCTGTTTTTT.

The chain carries TRBV5-1 and TRBJ2-7, with 8 bases fitting TRBD2. This CDR3 has 15 residues. The trim removed 5 bases at V and 2 bases at J, leaving 9 bases unmatched. The germline gives CDR1 SGHRS, CDR2 YFSETQ. The CDR3 spells CASRYGLAKAYEQYF. CDR3 in DNA: TGCGCCAGCAGATACGGACTAGCAAAGGCCTACGAGCAGTACTTC.

The chain employs TRBV18 and TRBJ2-7, with D perhaps TRBD2 (6 bases). Germline V gives CDR1 KGHSH, CDR2 LQKENI. Trimming removed 6 bases at V and 2 bases at J, with 14 bases between. CDR3 size: 14 residues. CDR3 region: CASSPGGVPYEQYF. CDR3 nucleotide sequence: TGTGCCAGCTCCCCGGGCGGGGTACCCTACGAGCAGTACTTC. Full variable domain (rest looked up from reference TRBV18 and TRBJ2-7): NAGVMQNPRHLVRRRGQEARLRCSPMKGHSHVYWYRQLPEEGLKFMVYLQKENIIDESGMPKERFSAEFPKEGPSILRIQQVVRGDSAAYFCASSPGGVPYEQYFGPGTRLTVT.

The rearrangement joins TRBV28 to TRBJ2-1, with 9 bases lining up with TRBD1. The length of the CDR3 is 15 residues. From germline, CDR1 is MDHEN and CDR2 SYDVKM. Unmatched junction bases numbered 9, after V lost 8 bases and J lost 4 bases. CDR3 region: CASSVGDRVYNEQFF. DNA for the CDR3: TGTGCCAGCTCCGTGGGGGACAGGGTATACAATGAGCAGTTCTTC.

This clone was observed once. The gene calls are TRBV25-1 and TRBJ1-1; D gene uncertain. Trimming cost V 3 bases and J 6 bases, with 11 bases left between them. The germline V gene encodes CDR1 MGHDK and CDR2 SYGVNS. The CDR3 runs to 13 residues. Here the CDR3 DNA reads TGTGCCAGCAGTGACCCTGAAGGAGCTGAAGCTTTCTTT. This sequence encodes CASSDPEGAEAFF.

This clone has more than one count but fewer than ten. V and J are TRBV2 and TRBJ2-7; perhaps TRBD2 as D (5 bases). Germline values: CDR1 SNHLY, CDR2 FYNNEI. The CDR3 extends over 13 amino acids. Trimming removed 10 bases at V and 6 bases at J, with 19 bases between. CDR3 loop: CATRKLVSGEQYF. The CDR3 nucleotides read TGTGCCACCCGAAAACTAGTCTCCGGCGAGCAGTACTTC.

The chain is built from TRBV4-3 and TRBJ2-7, with 10 bases identical to TRBD2. V was clipped by 4 bases and J by 3 bases; unmatched bases: 6. CDR3 size: 15 residues. CDR1 and CDR2 (germline): LGHNA, YSLEER. Written as DNA, the CDR3 is TGCGCCAGCAGCCGCTCACTAGCGGGATTCTACGAGCAGTACTTC. It codes for CASSRSLAGFYEQYF.

The chain recombines TRBV6-5 with TRBJ2-3; TRBD2 matches at 9 bases. The length of the CDR3 is 14 residues. V lost 6 bases to trimming and J lost 6 bases; unmatched junction nucleotides: 7. Germline CDR1 MNHEY, CDR2 SVGAGI. Written as DNA, the CDR3 is TGTGCCAGCAGCCGCGACAGCGGGGGGGATACGCAGTATTTT. Translating it yields CASSRDSGGDTQYF.

This clone appeared once. V usage is TRBV15 and J usage is TRBJ1-2, with TRBD1 matching over 8 bases. V lost 7 bases, J lost 3 bases, and 10 bases stayed unmatched. The CDR3 contains 15 residues. Looked up from germline, CDR1 is LNHNV and CDR2 is YYDKDF (reference sequence). In nucleotides, the CDR3 is TGTGCCACCAAGGAGGGACAGGCCTCACACTATGGCTACACCTTC. Protein sequence: CATKEGQASHYGYTF.

This rearrangement joins TRBV28 to TRBJ2-7; maybe TRBD2 (5 bases). The germline V gene has CDR1 MDHEN and CDR2 SYDVKM. Trimming left V 10 bases short and J 1 base short, with 20 bases between. This CDR3 has 15 amino acids. The CDR3 protein is CATSSRRERSYEQYF. The CDR3 DNA sequence: TGTGCCACCTCCTCCCGACGGGAAAGGTCCTACGAGCAGTACTTC.

The chain carries TRBV6-4 and TRBJ1-2; D unresolved. V was cut by 7 bases and J by 4 bases, with 19 bases left in between. The V gene's germline CDR1 is MRHNA and CDR2 SNTAGT. CDR3 length equals 15 residues. CDR3 DNA sequence: TGTGCCAGCACCCCTGGGGAGGGATGGAGCTATGGCTACACCTTC. Translation: CASTPGEGWSYGYTF.

CDR3 bases: TGTGCCAGCAGCCCTGGACATGGTAGCAATCAGCCCCAGCATTTT. Its translation: CASSPGHGSNQPQHF. The rearrangement joins TRBV7-2 to TRBJ1-5, with D tentatively TRBD1 (5 bases). Germline CDR1 SGHTA, CDR2 FQGNSA. Between the trimmed V and J ends, which lost 5 bases and 0 bases, there was a span of 11 bases. CDR3 length: 15 residues.

The chain couples TRBV6-4 to TRBJ2-1; 13 nucleotides match TRBD2. The CDR3 has 13 amino acids. After removal of 4 bases from V and 10 bases from J, the junction contained 1 base not matched to a gene. CDR1 and CDR2 (germline): MRHNA, SNTAGT. The CDR3 nucleotides read TGTGCCAGCAGTGCGACTAGCGGGGGGGAGCAGTTCTTC. Protein product: CASSATSGGEQFF.

The rearrangement joins TRBV11-3 to TRBJ1-1; unclear D gene. V lost 4 bases and J 7 bases, leaving 4 bases between the germline ends. There are 10 residues in the CDR3. Germline V gene lookup returns CDR1 SGHNT and CDR2 YENEEA. In DNA form, the CDR3 reads TGTGCCAGCAGCTATATTGAAGCTTTCTTT. Protein sequence: CASSYIEAFF.